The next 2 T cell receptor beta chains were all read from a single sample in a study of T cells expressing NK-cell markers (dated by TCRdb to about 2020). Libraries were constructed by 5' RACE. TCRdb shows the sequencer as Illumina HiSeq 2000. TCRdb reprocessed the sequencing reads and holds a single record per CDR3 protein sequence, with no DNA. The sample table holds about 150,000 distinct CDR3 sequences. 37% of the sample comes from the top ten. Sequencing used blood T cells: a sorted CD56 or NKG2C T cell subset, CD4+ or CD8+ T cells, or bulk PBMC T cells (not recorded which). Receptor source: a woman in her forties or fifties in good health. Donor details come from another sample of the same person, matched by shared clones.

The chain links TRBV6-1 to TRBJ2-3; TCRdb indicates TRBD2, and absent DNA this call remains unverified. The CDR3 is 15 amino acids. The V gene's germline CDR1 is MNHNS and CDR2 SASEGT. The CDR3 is CASRVSGSLSDTQYF.

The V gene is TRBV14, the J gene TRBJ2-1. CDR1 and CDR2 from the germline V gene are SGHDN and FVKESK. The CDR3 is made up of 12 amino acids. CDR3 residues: CASSQNTIPQFF.